These T cell receptor beta chains were read from a single sample in a study of cytomegalovirus exposure and HLA in healthy donors. Libraries were prepared by immunoSEQ multiplex PCR; TCRdb keeps only in-frame clonotypes and omits some of them. This table holds 150,000 to 200,000 clones, approximately 80% found once. Material for sequencing was PBMCs. These receptors were collected from a male donor in good health and CMV-seronegative. The CDR3 runs from the conserved cysteine through the conserved F or W. A D gene is named only where the DNA matches it firmly. Clone size is given for some rows only: seen once, a few or many times, or a class if the clone is expanded.

j_call d_call v_call clone_size cdr3_nt cdr3_aa
TRBJ1-1 . TRBV27 . TGTGCCAGCAGTTTCAGTCAGAACACTGAAGCTTTCTTT CASSFSQNTEAFF
TRBJ2-1 . TRBV4-3 . TGCGCCAGCGGAGACCTCGACAATGAGCAGTTCTTC CASGDLDNEQFF
TRBJ2-2 TRBD1 TRBV7-3 . TGTGCCAGCAGCCGGGACAGGCTGGGGGCCGGGGAGCTGTTTTTT CASSRDRLGAGELFF
TRBJ2-5 TRBD1 TRBV5-1 . TGCGCCAGCAGCTATGGACAGGGGAGGCAAGAGACCCAGTACTTC CASSYGQGRQETQYF
TRBJ2-5 . TRBV7-9 . TGTGCCAGCAGCGGGACAATCCAAGAGACCCAGTACTTC CASSGTIQETQYF
TRBJ2-5 TRBD1 TRBV6-5 once TGTGCCAGCAGCCGAAGGGACAGGGCTCAAGAGACCCAGTACTTC CASSRRDRAQETQYF
TRBJ1-1 . TRBV25-1 . TGTGCCAGCAGTGCATCGGGGGTTTTGGGTCAAGCTTTCTTT CASSASGVLGQAFF
TRBJ1-2 . TRBV11-2 . TGTGCCAGCAGCTCCGCACCTGGAGACAGCTACTATGGCTACACCTTC CASSSAPGDSYYGYTF
TRBJ2-7 . TRBV15 . TGTGCCACCAGCGCGGAGCAACAGGGATCCTACGAGCAGTACTTC CATSAEQQGSYEQYF
TRBJ2-1 TRBD2 TRBV19 . TGTGCCAGTAGTATTGGACTAGCGGGTGGTAATGAGCAGTTCTTC CASSIGLAGGNEQFF
TRBJ2-1 . TRBV9 . TGTGCCAGCAGCGTAGGCCAAGGGGGGGGAAACAATGAGCAGTTCTTC CASSVGQGGGNNEQFF
TRBJ2-3 TRBD2 TRBV13 once TGTGCCAGCAGCTCCCTAGGAGGTAGCGGGAGCACAGATACGCAGTATTTT CASSSLGGSGSTDTQYF
TRBJ1-1 TRBD1 TRBV27 . TGTGCCAGCAGTCCGACAGGGGTGAACACTGAAGCTTTCTTT CASSPTGVNTEAFF
TRBJ2-1 TRBD1 TRBV6-5 . TGTGCCAGCAGTAGGACAGGGATCTACAATGAGCAGTTCTTC CASSRTGIYNEQFF
TRBJ2-7 . TRBV27 . TGTGCCAGCAGTTTATCGGGGTTACAGGCGCAGTACTTC CASSLSGLQAQYF
TRBJ2-2 TRBD2 TRBV6-5 . TGTGCCAGCAGTTACACTAGCGGACGGTCCGGGGAGCTGTTTTTT CASSYTSGRSGELFF
TRBJ2-2 . TRBV7-3 . TGTGCCAGCAGCGGGGGCGGGAACACCGGGGAGCTGTTTTTT CASSGGGNTGELFF
TRBJ2-7 . TRBV6-5 . TGTGCCAGCAGTAAAGACAGCTATCCCTACGAGCAGTACTTC CASSKDSYPYEQYF
TRBJ2-1 TRBD2 TRBV19 . TGTGCCAGTAGTCCCCTAGCGGGAATCTACAATGAGCAGTTCTTC CASSPLAGIYNEQFF
TRBJ2-7 TRBD1 TRBV7-2 . TGTGCCAGCAGCTTTTCGGCGGCCCGGGACAGAAATTACGAGCAGTACTTC CASSFSAARDRNYEQYF
TRBJ2-1 TRBD2 TRBV27 . TGTGCCAGCAGTTTGCTAGCGGGCCTCTACAATGAGCAGTTCTTC CASSLLAGLYNEQFF
TRBJ2-7 . TRBV5-1 . TGCGCCAGCAGCCGGGGGGACAGGTGGTTGGGGAATGAGCAGTACTTC CASSRGDRWLGNEQYF
TRBJ1-4 . TRBV27 . TGTGCCAGCAGATTTATGGGAGCCTCGGATGAAAAACTGTTTTTT CASRFMGASDEKLFF
TRBJ2-3 TRBD2 TRBV9 . TGTGCCAGCAGCGGGTCGTCATGGACTAGCGGGGGGGCCGGGCCAGATACGCAGTATTTT CASSGSSWTSGGAGPDTQYF
TRBJ1-6 . TRBV28 . TGTGCCAGCAGTTTAAATATAGGGAGCTCCTATAATTCACCCCTCCACTTT CASSLNIGSSYNSPLHF
TRBJ2-7 . TRBV5-6 few TGTGCCAGCAGTCGGACAGAGATCTACGAGCAGTACTTC CASSRTEIYEQYF
TRBJ1-1 . TRBV7-3 . TGTGCCAGCAGGACCGACAGCGTTGATACTGAAGCTTTCTTT CASRTDSVDTEAFF
TRBJ1-6 . TRBV9 . TGTGCCAGCAGCCCGACCCCACCCCGGAGCTCCTATAATTCACCCCTCCACTTT CASSPTPPRSSYNSPLHF
TRBJ2-3 . TRBV11-3 . TGTGCCAGCAGCTTGGGCAACAGGACAGTTAGCACAGATACGCAGTATTTT CASSLGNRTVSTDTQYF
TRBJ2-7 TRBD1 TRBV4-3 few TGCGCCAGCAGCCCAGGACAGGGGGCCTACGAGCAGTACTTC CASSPGQGAYEQYF
TRBJ2-1 TRBD1 TRBV4-2 . TGTGCCAGCAGCCAAGATGGACAGGGAGTCTACAATGAGCAGTTCTTC CASSQDGQGVYNEQFF
TRBJ2-2 . TRBV28 . TGTGCCAGCAGGAAAGGGGATCAGCGTTTCGGTCTGAACACCGGGGAGCTGTTTTTT CASRKGDQRFGLNTGELFF
TRBJ1-1 . TRBV27 . TGTGCCAGCAGTTTAGGCGGTATGAACACTGAAGCTTTCTTT CASSLGGMNTEAFF
TRBJ2-7 TRBD2 TRBV11-1 few TGTGCCAGCAGCTTAGGACTAGCGGGAGGAGAGCAGTACTTC CASSLGLAGGEQYF
TRBJ2-6 TRBD1 TRBV5-8 . TGTGCCAGCAGCTTGGGGGACAGGGGGCCAGGGGCCAACGTCCTGACTTTC CASSLGDRGPGANVLTF
TRBJ2-3 TRBD2 TRBV5-6 . TGTGCCAGCAGCTCCTTGGCCGTTTCCGCCCCAGGACTAGCTGTGAGGTATTTT CASSSLAVSAPGLAVRYF
TRBJ1-2 . TRBV19 once TGTGCCAGTAGTGCCAGGGCAGATAACTATGGCTACACCTTC CASSARADNYGYTF
TRBJ2-5 . TRBV7-6 . TGTGCCAGCAGCTTATATCTACTAGATCAAGAGACCCAGTACTTC CASSLYLLDQETQYF
TRBJ2-1 . TRBV4-2 . TGTGCCAGCAGCCTCCGACTTGTCGATGAGCAGTTCTTC CASSLRLVDEQFF
TRBJ2-7 . TRBV9 . TGTGCCAGCAGCGTATGGGGGCAAGGGGAGCAGTACTTC CASSVWGQGEQYF
TRBJ2-7 TRBD1 TRBV5-5 . TGTGCCAGCAGCACCACAGGGGGTGAGGTCCACGAGCAGTACTTC CASSTTGGEVHEQYF
TRBJ2-3 TRBD2 TRBV6-6 . TGTGCCAGCAGCTGGACTAGTTTGATAGATACGCAGTATTTT CASSWTSLIDTQYF
TRBJ2-7 TRBD1 TRBV5-1 few TGCGCCAGCAGCTGGGGACAGGGGATTCTACACGAGCAGTACTTC CASSWGQGILHEQYF
TRBJ1-1 . TRBV5-1 . TGCGCCAGCAGCTTATACAGGGCCATGAACACTGAAGCTTTCTTT CASSLYRAMNTEAFF
TRBJ2-5 TRBD1 TRBV19 . TGTGCCAGTAGTCCATGGACAGGGGCCCAAGAGACCCAGTACTTC CASSPWTGAQETQYF
TRBJ2-7 TRBD1 TRBV7-9 . TGTGCCAGCAGCTTAGCCCGGACAGGGGGCTCTACCTACGAGCAGTACTTC CASSLARTGGSTYEQYF
TRBJ2-3 . TRBV27 . TGTGCCAGCGGGAGGCGCACAGATACGCAGTATTTT CASGRRTDTQYF
TRBJ2-1 TRBD1 TRBV6-1 . TGTGCCAGCAGAGACCCAGGGGGCGCGGGGAATGAGCAGTTCTTC CASRDPGGAGNEQFF